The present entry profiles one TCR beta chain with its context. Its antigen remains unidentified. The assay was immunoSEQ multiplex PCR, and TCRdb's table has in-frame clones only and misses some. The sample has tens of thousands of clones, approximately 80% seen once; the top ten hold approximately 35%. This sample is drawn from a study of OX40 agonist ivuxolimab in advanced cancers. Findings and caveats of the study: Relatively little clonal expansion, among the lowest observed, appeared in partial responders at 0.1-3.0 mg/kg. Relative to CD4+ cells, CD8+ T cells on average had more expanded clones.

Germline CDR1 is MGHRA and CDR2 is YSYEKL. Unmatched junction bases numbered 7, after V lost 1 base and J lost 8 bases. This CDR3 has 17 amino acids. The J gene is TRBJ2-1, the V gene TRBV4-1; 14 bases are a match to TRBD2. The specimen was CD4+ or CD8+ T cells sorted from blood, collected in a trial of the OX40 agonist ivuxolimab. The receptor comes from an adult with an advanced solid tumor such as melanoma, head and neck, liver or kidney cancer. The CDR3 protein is CASSQGLAGGPPYEQFF. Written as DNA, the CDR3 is TGCGCCAGCAGCCAAGGACTAGCGGGAGGGCCGCCGTATGAGCAGTTCTTC.